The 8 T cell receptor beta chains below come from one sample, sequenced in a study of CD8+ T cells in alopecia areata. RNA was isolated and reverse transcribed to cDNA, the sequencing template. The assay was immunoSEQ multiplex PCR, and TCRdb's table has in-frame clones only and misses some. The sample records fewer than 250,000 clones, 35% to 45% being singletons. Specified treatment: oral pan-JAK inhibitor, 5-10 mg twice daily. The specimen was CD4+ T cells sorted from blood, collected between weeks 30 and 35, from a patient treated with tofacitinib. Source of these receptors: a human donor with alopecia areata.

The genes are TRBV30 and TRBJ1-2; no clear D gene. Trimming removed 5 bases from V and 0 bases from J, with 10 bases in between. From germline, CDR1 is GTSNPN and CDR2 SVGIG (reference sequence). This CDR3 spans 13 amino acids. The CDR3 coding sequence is TGTGCCTGGGCACCGGGCCCTAACTATGGCTACACCTTC. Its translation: CAWAPGPNYGYTF.

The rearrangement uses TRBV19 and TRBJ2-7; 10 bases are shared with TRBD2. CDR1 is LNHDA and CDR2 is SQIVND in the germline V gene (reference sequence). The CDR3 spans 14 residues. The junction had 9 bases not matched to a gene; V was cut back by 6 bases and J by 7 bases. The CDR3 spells CASRAGTSVTEQYF. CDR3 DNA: TGTGCCAGTAGGGCCGGGACTAGCGTCACTGAGCAGTACTTC. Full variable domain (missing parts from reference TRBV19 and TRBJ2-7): DGGITQSPKYLFRKEGQNVTLSCEQNLNHDAMYWYRQDPGQGLRLIYYSQIVNDFQKGDIAEGYSVSREKKESFPLTVTSAQKNPTAFYLCASRAGTSVTEQYFGPGTRLTVT.

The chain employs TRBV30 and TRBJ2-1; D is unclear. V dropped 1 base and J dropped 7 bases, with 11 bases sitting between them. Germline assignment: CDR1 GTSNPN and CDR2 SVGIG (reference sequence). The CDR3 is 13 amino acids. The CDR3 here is CAWSGRGSNEQFF. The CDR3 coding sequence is TGTGCCTGGAGTGGGCGTGGGTCGAATGAGCAGTTCTTC.

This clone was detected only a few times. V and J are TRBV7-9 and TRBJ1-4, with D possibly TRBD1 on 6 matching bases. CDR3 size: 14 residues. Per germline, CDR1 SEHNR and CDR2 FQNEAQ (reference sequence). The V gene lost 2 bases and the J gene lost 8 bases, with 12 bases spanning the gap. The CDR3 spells CASSLQGSGEKLFF. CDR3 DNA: TGTGCCAGCAGCTTACAGGGGTCGGGAGAAAAACTGTTTTTT.

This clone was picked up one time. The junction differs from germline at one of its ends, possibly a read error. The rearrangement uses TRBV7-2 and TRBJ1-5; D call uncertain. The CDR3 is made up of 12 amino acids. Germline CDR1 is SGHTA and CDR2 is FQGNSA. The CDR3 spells CASSLTNLPSNF. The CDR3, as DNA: TGTGCCAGCAGCTTAACGAACCTACCGTCGAATTTT.

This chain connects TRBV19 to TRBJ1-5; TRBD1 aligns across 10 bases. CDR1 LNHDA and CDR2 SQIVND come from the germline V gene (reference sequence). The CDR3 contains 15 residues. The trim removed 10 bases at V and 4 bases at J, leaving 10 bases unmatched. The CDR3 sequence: CATRTGQGGNQPQHF. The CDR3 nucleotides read TGTGCCACCCGAACCGGACAGGGGGGAAATCAGCCCCAGCATTTT. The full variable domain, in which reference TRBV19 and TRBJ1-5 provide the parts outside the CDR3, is DGGITQSPKYLFRKEGQNVTLSCEQNLNHDAMYWYRQDPGQGLRLIYYSQIVNDFQKGDIAEGYSVSREKKESFPLTVTSAQKNPTAFYLCATRTGQGGNQPQHFGDGTRLSIL.

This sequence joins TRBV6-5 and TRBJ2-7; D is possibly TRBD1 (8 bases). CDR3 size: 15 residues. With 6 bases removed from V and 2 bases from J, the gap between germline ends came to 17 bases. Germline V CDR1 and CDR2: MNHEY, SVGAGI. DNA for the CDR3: TGTGCCAGCAGCCCTGGACAGGGAGGGACCTACGAGCAGTACTTC. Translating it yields CASSPGQGGTYEQYF.

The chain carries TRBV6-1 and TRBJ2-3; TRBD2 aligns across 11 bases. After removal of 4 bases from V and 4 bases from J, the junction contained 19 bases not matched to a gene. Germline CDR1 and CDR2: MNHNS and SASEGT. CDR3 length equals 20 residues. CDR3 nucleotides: TGTGCCAGCAGTGTAGTCCATAGCGGGAGGGCCCAACCAGGCGCAGATACGCAGTATTTT. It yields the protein CASSVVHSGRAQPGADTQYF.